Here is one TCR beta chain with its context. Per the germline V gene, CDR1 is SGHVS and CDR2 is FQNEAQ. V was pared by 7 bases and J by 4 bases, with 7 bases of the junction left unmatched. This CDR3 is built from 14 residues. Sequencing used immunoSEQ multiplex PCR; TCRdb keeps in-frame clones, though not all of them. The repertoire includes 350,000 to 500,000 clones, about 90% of them detected once, and 4.3% sits in the top ten. These data originate in a study of Ad26.COV2.S vaccination and SARS-CoV-2 variants. Regarding treatment: around 19 received Ad26.COV2.S at low or high dose, single or two shots; 5 received placebo; per-sample allocation not given. Material that was analyzed had been drawn on day 63 after the first vaccine or placebo injection.

The chain joins TRBV7-8 to TRBJ1-5, with 7 bases matching TRBD1. This TCR was recovered from a person aged 18 to 65 who received the Ad26.COV2.S COVID-19 vaccine or a placebo. The material sequenced was peripheral blood, taken in a trial of Ad26.COV2.S vaccine versus placebo. The CDR3 here is CASNDRVGNQPQHF. The CDR3 DNA is TGTGCCAGCAACGACAGGGTGGGTAATCAGCCCCAGCATTTT.